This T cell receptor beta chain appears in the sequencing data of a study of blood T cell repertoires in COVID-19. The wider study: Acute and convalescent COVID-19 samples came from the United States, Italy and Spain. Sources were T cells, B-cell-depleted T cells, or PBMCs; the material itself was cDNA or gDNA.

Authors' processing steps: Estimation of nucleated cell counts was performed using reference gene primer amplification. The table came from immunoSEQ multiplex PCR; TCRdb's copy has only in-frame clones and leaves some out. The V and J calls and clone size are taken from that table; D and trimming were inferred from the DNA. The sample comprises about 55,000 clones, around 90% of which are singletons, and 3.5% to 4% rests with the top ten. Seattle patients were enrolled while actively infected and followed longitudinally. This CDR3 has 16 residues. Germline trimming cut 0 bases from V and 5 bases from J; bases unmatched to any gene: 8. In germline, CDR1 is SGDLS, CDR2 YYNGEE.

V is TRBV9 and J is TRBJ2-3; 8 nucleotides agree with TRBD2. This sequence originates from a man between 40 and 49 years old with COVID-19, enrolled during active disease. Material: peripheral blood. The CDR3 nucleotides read TGTGCCAGCAGCGTAGTGCCAGCGGGAGCGATAGATACGCAGTATTTT. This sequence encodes CASSVVPAGAIDTQYF.